These T cell receptor beta chains were read from a single sample in a study of beta chain features in type 1 diabetes. Profiled with immunoSEQ multiplex PCR; TCRdb holds only in-frame clones, not every one. The sample consists of 300,000 to 400,000 clones, over 8.5% of them appearing once. Sequenced: central memory CD4+ T cells from blood. All receptors derive from a man aged 30 to 39 with type 1 diabetes. CDR3s include the opening cysteine and the closing phenylalanine or tryptophan. The order of the fields is clone size, V gene, D gene, J gene, CDR3 length, CDR3 DNA, CDR3 protein. A D gene is named only where the DNA matches it firmly. Size is stated for part of the rows, as once, few or many counts, or as a class when the clone is expanded.

size: few; V: TRBV6-5; D: NA; J: TRBJ2-5; length: 14; DNA: TGTGCCAGCAGTCCACCAGGCAGTGAAGAGACCCAGTACTTC; CDR3: CASSPPGSEETQYF
size: NA; V: TRBV19; D: NA; J: TRBJ2-1; length: 13; DNA: TGTGCCAGTACCCCCCCAGGGGCGCCATTTTTGTTCTTC; CDR3: CASTPPGAPFLFF
size: few; V: TRBV9; D: NA; J: TRBJ2-5; length: 15; DNA: TGTGCCAGCAGCGTAGCAGAGACAGTTGGTGGGACCCAGTACTTC; CDR3: CASSVAETVGGTQYF
size: NA; V: TRBV19; D: NA; J: TRBJ1-1; length: 14; DNA: TGTGCCAGTAGTCCCCGGGACGGGCTCTTCTACGCTTTCTTT; CDR3: CASSPRDGLFYAFF
size: many; V: TRBV29-1; D: TRBD1; J: TRBJ1-1; length: 13; DNA: TGCAGCGGGAACAGGGGACCGAAGACTGAAGCTTTCTTT; CDR3: CSGNRGPKTEAFF
size: few; V: TRBV18; D: TRBD1; J: TRBJ1-1; length: 15; DNA: TGTGCCAGCTCACCCGGACAGGCATTGAACACTGAAGCTTTCTTT; CDR3: CASSPGQALNTEAFF
size: few; V: TRBV4-2; D: NA; J: TRBJ1-5; length: 14; DNA: TGTGCCAGCAGCCAAGGGGACAGCAATCAGCCCCAGCATTTT; CDR3: CASSQGDSNQPQHF
size: NA; V: TRBV14; D: TRBD2; J: TRBJ2-5; length: 16; DNA: TGTGCCAGCAGCCCTGATAGCGGGAGCATAAGAGAGACCCAGTACTTC; CDR3: CASSPDSGSIRETQYF
size: few; V: TRBV7-3; D: TRBD2; J: TRBJ2-7; length: 15; DNA: TGTGCCAGCAGCCCATTAGCGGGAGAGCAAGGCGAGCAGTACTTC; CDR3: CASSPLAGEQGEQYF
size: NA; V: TRBV7-9; D: TRBD1; J: TRBJ1-1; length: 15; DNA: TGTGCCAGCAGCTCTGACAGGGGGCTGAACACTGAAGCTTTCTTT; CDR3: CASSSDRGLNTEAFF
size: NA; V: TRBV7-2; D: TRBD1; J: TRBJ1-5; length: 13; DNA: TGTGCCAGCAGCGCCGACAGGGGACAGCCCCAGCATTTT; CDR3: CASSADRGQPQHF
size: few; V: TRBV23-1; D: NA; J: TRBJ1-1; length: 14; DNA: TGCGCCAGCAGTCAACGGCGGGGGCTGTTTGAAGCTTTCTTT; CDR3: CASSQRRGLFEAFF
size: few; V: TRBV20-1; D: NA; J: TRBJ2-7; length: 11; DNA: TGCAGTGCTAGTGGAAGCTACGAGCAGTACTTC; CDR3: CSASGSYEQYF
size: few; V: TRBV2; D: TRBD2; J: TRBJ2-3; length: 15; DNA: TGTGCCAGCAGCAGACTAGCGGGAGGGGAAGATACGCAGTATTTT; CDR3: CASSRLAGGEDTQYF
size: few; V: TRBV7-2; D: NA; J: TRBJ2-3; length: 14; DNA: TGTGCCAGCACCGCGTCAAGATTCACAGATACGCAGTATTTT; CDR3: CASTASRFTDTQYF
size: NA; V: TRBV11-2; D: NA; J: TRBJ1-1; length: 14; DNA: TGTGCCAGCAGCAAGGACACGGTGAACACTGAAGCTTTCTTT; CDR3: CASSKDTVNTEAFF
size: NA; V: TRBV28; D: TRBD2; J: TRBJ2-5; length: 17; DNA: TGTGCCAGCAGTTCACCCACTAGCGGGAGGGCCTCGGAGACCCAGTACTTC; CDR3: CASSSPTSGRASETQYF
size: NA; V: TRBV10-3; D: TRBD1; J: TRBJ1-5; length: 14; DNA: TGTGCCAGCAGCGACAGGGGGCCCAATCAGCCCCAGCATTTT; CDR3: CASSDRGPNQPQHF
size: NA; V: TRBV5-1; D: NA; J: TRBJ2-5; length: 14; DNA: TGCGCCAGCAGCTTGGCCGAGGGGCGAGAGACCCAGTACTTC; CDR3: CASSLAEGRETQYF
size: many; V: TRBV7-9; D: NA; J: TRBJ2-6; length: 15; DNA: TGTGCCAGCAGCTCGCCAGGGGTTGGGGCCAACGTCCTGACTTTC; CDR3: CASSSPGVGANVLTF
size: NA; V: TRBV6-5; D: NA; J: TRBJ2-3; length: 15; DNA: TGTGCCAGCAGTTACGGGGGAGTGCGAGGAGATACGCAGTATTTT; CDR3: CASSYGGVRGDTQYF
size: NA; V: TRBV5-6; D: NA; J: TRBJ2-7; length: 15; DNA: TGTGCCAGCAGCTTGGAGGGACGGAGAACCTACGAGCAGTACTTC; CDR3: CASSLEGRRTYEQYF
size: NA; V: TRBV6-5; D: TRBD1; J: TRBJ2-5; length: 14; DNA: TGTGCCAGCAGCTCCGGGACAGGGGGCGAGACCCAGTACTTC; CDR3: CASSSGTGGETQYF